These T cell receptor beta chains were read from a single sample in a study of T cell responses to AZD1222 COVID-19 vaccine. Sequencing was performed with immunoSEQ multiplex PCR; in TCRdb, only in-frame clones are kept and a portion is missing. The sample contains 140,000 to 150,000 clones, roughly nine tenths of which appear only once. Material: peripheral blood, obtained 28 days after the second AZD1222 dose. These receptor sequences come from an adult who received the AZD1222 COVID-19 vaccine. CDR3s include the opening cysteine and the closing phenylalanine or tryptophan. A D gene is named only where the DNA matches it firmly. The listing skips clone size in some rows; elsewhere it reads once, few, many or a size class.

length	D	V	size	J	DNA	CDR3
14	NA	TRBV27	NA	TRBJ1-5	TGTGCCAGCAGTTCACCCCTCCGCAATCAGCCCCAGCATTTT	CASSSPLRNQPQHF
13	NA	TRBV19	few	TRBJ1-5	TGTGCCAGTAGCGGGACACACAATCAGCCCCAGCATTTT	CASSGTHNQPQHF
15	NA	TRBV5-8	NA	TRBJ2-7	TGTGCCAGCAGCTCCTACCGGGACACTTCCTACGAGCAGTACTTC	CASSSYRDTSYEQYF
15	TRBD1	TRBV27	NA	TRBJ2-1	TGTGCCAGCAGCCCTGGGACAGCGATCCCCAATGAGCAGTTCTTC	CASSPGTAIPNEQFF
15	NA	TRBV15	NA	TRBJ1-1	TGTGCCACCAGCAGAGATTCTCAGGGTGGCACTGAAGCTTTCTTT	CATSRDSQGGTEAFF
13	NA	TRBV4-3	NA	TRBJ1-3	TGCGCCAGCAGCCAAGGATTTGGCGACACCATATATTTT	CASSQGFGDTIYF
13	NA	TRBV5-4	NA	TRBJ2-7	TGTGCCAGCAGGCCGGACCTAGCGAGCGAGCAGTACTTC	CASRPDLASEQYF
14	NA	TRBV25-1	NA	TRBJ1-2	TGTGCCAGCAGTGAATACTTCCAGGCCTATGGCTACACCTTC	CASSEYFQAYGYTF
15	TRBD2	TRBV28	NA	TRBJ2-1	TGTGCCAGCAGCCCTAGCGGGAGCCTTCTAAATGAGCAGTTCTTC	CASSPSGSLLNEQFF
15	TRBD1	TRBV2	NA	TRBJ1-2	TGTGCCAGCAGGGAAACGACAGGGGGCGCGGATGGCTACACCTTC	CASRETTGGADGYTF
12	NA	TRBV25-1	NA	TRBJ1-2	TGTGCCAGCAGTGAGGGGTACGGCGGCTACACCTTC	CASSEGYGGYTF
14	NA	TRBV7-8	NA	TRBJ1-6	TGTGCCAGCGGCCCCGGGACGGTTTTTTCACCCCTCCACTTT	CASGPGTVFSPLHF
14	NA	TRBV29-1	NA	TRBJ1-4	TGCAGCGTTGTGTCAGACCAGTTTAATGAAAAACTGTTTTTT	CSVVSDQFNEKLFF
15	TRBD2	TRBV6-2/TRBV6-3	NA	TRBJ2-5	TGTGCCAGCAGCTCCCCCACTAGCGGGAGAGAGACCCAGTACTTC	CASSSPTSGRETQYF
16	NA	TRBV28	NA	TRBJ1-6	TGTGCCAGCAGTTGGGCTGGAGCAGGGGAAAATTCACCCCTCCACTTT	CASSWAGAGENSPLHF
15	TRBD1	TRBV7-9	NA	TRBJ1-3	TGTGCCAGCAGCCCTCAGGGGGCTTCGGGAAACACCATATATTTT	CASSPQGASGNTIYF
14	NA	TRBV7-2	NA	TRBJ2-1	TGTGCCAGCAGCCAAAGACGGCCCCCGGGTGAGCAGTTCTTC	CASSQRRPPGEQFF
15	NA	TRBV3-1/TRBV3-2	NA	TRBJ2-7	TGTGCCAGCAGCCAAGAGGGCAGGTTGCCCTCCGAGCAGTACTTC	CASSQEGRLPSEQYF
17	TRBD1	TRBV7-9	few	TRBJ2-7	TGTGCCAGCAGCTTAGGAGCCTTCGGGACAGGGAATTTAGAGCAGTACTTC	CASSLGAFGTGNLEQYF
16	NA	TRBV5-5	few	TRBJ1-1	TGTGCCAGCACCCTGGGAACAGGGACTGCGAACACTGAAGCTTTCTTT	CASTLGTGTANTEAFF
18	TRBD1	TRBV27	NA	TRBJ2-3	TGTGCCAGCAGTTTATCTCTTTTGAGACAGGGGATCACAGATACGCAGTATTTT	CASSLSLLRQGITDTQYF
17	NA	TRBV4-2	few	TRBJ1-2	TGTGCCAGCAGCCCCCAAGGGGAAGGGCTATTCGGCTATGGCTACACCTTC	CASSPQGEGLFGYGYTF
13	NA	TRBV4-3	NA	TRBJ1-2	TGCGCCAGCAGCCAAGGGGAGGACTATGGCTACACCTTC	CASSQGEDYGYTF
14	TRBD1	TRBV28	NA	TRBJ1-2	TGTGCCAGCAGCCCCGGACAGGGGGCGGATGGCTACACCTTC	CASSPGQGADGYTF
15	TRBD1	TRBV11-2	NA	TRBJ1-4	TGTGCCAGCAGCTCCGGACAGGGGGAGGGTGAAAAACTGTTTTTT	CASSSGQGEGEKLFF
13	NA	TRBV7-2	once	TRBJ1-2	TGTGCCAGCAGCGTACCGGGGCCCTATGGCTACACCTTC	CASSVPGPYGYTF
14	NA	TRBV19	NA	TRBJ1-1	TGTGCCAGTAGTACCGGACCGGGGAACACTGAAGCTTTCTTT	CASSTGPGNTEAFF